Listed below are T cell receptor beta chains from one sample, sequenced in a study of blood T cell repertoires in COVID-19. The table came from immunoSEQ multiplex PCR; TCRdb's copy has only in-frame clones and leaves some out. The table includes 50,000 to 65,000 clones, about 90% detected once. The sequenced material came from peripheral blood. The receptors were sampled from a woman in her sixties or seventies with active or convalescent COVID-19. The CDR3 runs from the conserved cysteine through the conserved F or W. Each record gives: D gene, J gene, V gene, CDR3 protein, CDR3 DNA. The D gene is left open where the match is weak.

>.|TRBJ1-1|TRBV6-5
CASSKGVVNTEAFF
TGTGCCAGCAGTAAGGGGGTGGTGAACACTGAAGCTTTCTTT
>.|TRBJ1-2|TRBV5-1
CASSVDRTYGYTF
TGCGCCAGCAGCGTTGACAGGACCTATGGCTACACCTTC
>TRBD2|TRBJ2-1|TRBV7-3
CASSSLTSGSRDEQFF
TGTGCCAGCAGCTCCCTCACTAGCGGGAGTAGGGATGAGCAGTTCTTC
>.|TRBJ1-2|TRBV18
CASSQDIYGYTF
TGTGCCAGCTCACAAGACATCTATGGCTACACCTTC
>.|TRBJ2-7|TRBV28
CASSFIERAYEQYF
TGTGCCAGCAGTTTTATTGAGAGAGCCTACGAGCAGTACTTC
>.|TRBJ2-7|TRBV18
CASSPARDSTYEQYF
TGTGCCAGCTCACCAGCGCGCGACAGCACCTACGAGCAGTACTTC
>.|TRBJ1-6|TRBV28
CASSLDSNNSPLHF
TGTGCCAGCAGCCTCGACAGCAATAATTCACCCCTCCACTTT
>.|TRBJ2-3|TRBV7-3
CASSQLGADTQYF
TGTGCCAGCAGCCAGCTCGGGGCAGATACGCAGTATTTT
>TRBD2|TRBJ2-1|TRBV5-4
CASSRTSGRANEQFF
TGTGCCAGCAGCCGGACTAGCGGGAGGGCCAATGAGCAGTTCTTC
>.|TRBJ2-2|TRBV2
CASKIEPTRLLGELFF
TGTGCCAGCAAGATTGAACCCACAAGACTTCTTGGGGAGCTGTTTTTT
>.|TRBJ1-5|TRBV5-6
CASSSTGQSAYNQPQHF
TGTGCCAGCAGCTCGACCGGACAGAGCGCGTATAATCAGCCCCAGCATTTT
>TRBD1|TRBJ1-5|TRBV30
CAWNTGGHSNQPQHF
TGTGCCTGGAACACAGGGGGTCATAGCAATCAGCCCCAGCATTTT
>.|TRBJ1-1|TRBV5-8
CASSLGFAGTEAFF
TGTGCCAGCAGCTTGGGGTTTGCAGGGACTGAAGCTTTCTTT
>TRBD1|TRBJ2-5|TRBV2
CASRGGQGIETQYF
TGTGCCAGCAGAGGGGGACAGGGGATCGAGACCCAGTACTTC
>TRBD1|TRBJ2-7|TRBV30
CAWSVRTGAEQYF
TGTGCCTGGAGTGTACGAACAGGGGCCGAGCAGTACTTC
>.|TRBJ2-6|TRBV5-1
CASSSQGSGANVLTF
TGCGCCAGCAGCTCGCAGGGGTCCGGGGCCAACGTCCTGACTTTC